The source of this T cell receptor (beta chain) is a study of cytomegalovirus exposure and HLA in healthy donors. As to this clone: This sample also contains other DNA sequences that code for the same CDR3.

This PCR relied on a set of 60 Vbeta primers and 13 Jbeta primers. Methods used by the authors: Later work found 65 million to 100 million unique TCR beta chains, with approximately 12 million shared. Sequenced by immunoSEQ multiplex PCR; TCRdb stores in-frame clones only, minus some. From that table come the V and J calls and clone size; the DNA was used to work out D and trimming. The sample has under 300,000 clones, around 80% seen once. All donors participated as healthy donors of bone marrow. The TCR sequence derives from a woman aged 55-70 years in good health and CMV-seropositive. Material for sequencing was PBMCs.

CDR3 loop: CASSQGLAGTYEQYF. For the CDR3, the DNA is TGCGCCAGCAGCCAGGGACTGGCGGGGACCTACGAGCAGTACTTC. V usage is TRBV4-1 and J usage is TRBJ2-7; D is possibly TRBD2 (6 bases). The CDR3 is 15 amino acids. Germline CDR1 reads MGHRA; CDR2 reads YSYEKL. V gave up 3 bases and J gave up 2 bases, with 14 bases separating them.